This T cell receptor beta chain was identified during a study of blood T cell repertoires in COVID-19. V was shortened by 3 bases and J by 8 bases, with 13 bases between the two germline ends. The CDR3 loop spans 14 amino acids. Germline V gene data show CDR1 as SGHTA and CDR2 as FQGTGA. In the original workflow: Reference gene primers were amplified, and this amplification served to estimate nucleated cell counts. The protocol was immunoSEQ multiplex PCR, while the TCRdb copy is restricted to in-frame clones and leaves out a portion. The V and J calls and clone size were taken over from that table, and D and trimming were inferred from the DNA. This table holds more than 95,000 clones, less than 90% found once.

J is TRBJ1-4 and V is TRBV7-3, with a tentative D call TRBD1 (5 bases). The source is a man older than 75 with active or convalescent COVID-19. The sample consisted of peripheral blood. The CDR3 DNA reads TGTGCCAGCAGCTTCCGGGCGGACAAGGAAAAACTGTTTTTT. This gives the protein CASSFRADKEKLFF.